Sequencing of this T cell receptor beta chain was carried out in a study of CD8+ T cells in alopecia areata. Study-level findings and limits: Higher clonality was seen in lesional scalp than in normal scalp, especially in alopecia totalis/universalis.

Sorting of the five patients' CD4+ cells gave CD25+CD127- cells as the output. Punch biopsies of lesional scalp, plus peripheral blood, were taken from alopecia areata patients. Sorting of PBMCs yielded the CD4+ and CD8+ T cells. This clone was counted once. Its antigen is undetermined. Following extraction, RNA underwent reverse transcription to cDNA, which served as the sequencing template. The protocol was immunoSEQ multiplex PCR, while the TCRdb copy is restricted to in-frame clones and leaves out a portion. The data contain about 37,000 clones, around 50% of them seen just once; the ten biggest clones take up over 1.5%. The sequence derives from a human donor with alopecia areata. The material sequenced was CD4+ Tregs sorted from blood.

CDR3 sequence: CASSPFGTTEAFF. The DNA for the CDR3 is TGTGCCAGCTCACCGTTTGGGACCACTGAAGCTTTCTTT. The chain combines TRBV18 with TRBJ1-1; D perhaps matches TRBD1 (5 bases). Trimming stripped 3 bases from V and 4 bases from J, with 9 bases between. Germline V CDR1 and CDR2: KGHSH, LQKENI. CDR3 length: 13 amino acids.